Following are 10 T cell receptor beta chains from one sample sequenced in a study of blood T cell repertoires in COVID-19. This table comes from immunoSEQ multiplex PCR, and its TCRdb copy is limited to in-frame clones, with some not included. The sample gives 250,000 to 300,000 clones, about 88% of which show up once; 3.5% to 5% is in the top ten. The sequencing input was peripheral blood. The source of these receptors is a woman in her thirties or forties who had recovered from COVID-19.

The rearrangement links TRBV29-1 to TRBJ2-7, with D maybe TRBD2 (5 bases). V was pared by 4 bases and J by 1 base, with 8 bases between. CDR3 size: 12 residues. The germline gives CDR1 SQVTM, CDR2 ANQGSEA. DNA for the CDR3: TGCAGCGTTGCCCGGGGTTCCTACGAGCAGTACTTC. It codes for CSVARGSYEQYF.

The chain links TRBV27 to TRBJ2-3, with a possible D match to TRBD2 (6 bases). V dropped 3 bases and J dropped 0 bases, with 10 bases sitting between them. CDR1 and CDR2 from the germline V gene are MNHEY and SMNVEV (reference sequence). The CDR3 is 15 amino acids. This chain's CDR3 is CASSFGGGSTDTQYF. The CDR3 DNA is TGTGCCAGCAGTTTCGGGGGTGGAAGCACAGATACGCAGTATTTT.

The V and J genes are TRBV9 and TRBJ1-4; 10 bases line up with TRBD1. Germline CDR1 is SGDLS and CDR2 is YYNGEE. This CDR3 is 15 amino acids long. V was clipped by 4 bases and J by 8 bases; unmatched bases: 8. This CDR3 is CASSPRTGGGEKLFF. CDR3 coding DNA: TGTGCCAGCAGCCCGCGGACAGGGGGAGGGGAAAAACTGTTTTTT.

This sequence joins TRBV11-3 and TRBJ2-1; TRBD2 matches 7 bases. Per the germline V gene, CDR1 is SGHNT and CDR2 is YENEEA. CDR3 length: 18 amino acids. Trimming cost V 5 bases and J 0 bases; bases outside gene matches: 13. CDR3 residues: CASSPWGLAVFSYNEQFF. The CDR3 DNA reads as TGTGCCAGCAGCCCGTGGGGCCTAGCGGTGTTCTCCTACAATGAGCAGTTCTTC. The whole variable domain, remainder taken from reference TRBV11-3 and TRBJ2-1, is EAGVVQSPRYKIIEKKQPVAFWCNPISGHNTLYWYLQNLGQGPELLIRYENEEAVDDSQLPKDRFSAERLKGVDSTLKIQPAELGDSAVYLCASSPWGLAVFSYNEQFFGPGTRLTVL.

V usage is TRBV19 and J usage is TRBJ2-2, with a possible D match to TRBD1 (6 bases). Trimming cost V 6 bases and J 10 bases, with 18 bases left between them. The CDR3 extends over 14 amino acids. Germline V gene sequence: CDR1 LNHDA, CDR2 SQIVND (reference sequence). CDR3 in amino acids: CASRIQGSRSELFF. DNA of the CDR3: TGTGCCAGTAGGATACAGGGCTCCCGGTCGGAGCTGTTTTTT.

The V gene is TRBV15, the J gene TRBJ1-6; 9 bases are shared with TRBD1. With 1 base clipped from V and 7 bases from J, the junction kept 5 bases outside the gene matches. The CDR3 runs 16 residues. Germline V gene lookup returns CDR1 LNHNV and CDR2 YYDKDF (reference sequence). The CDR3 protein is CATSRATGTGNSPLHF. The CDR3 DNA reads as TGTGCCACCAGCAGAGCTACCGGGACAGGGAATTCACCCCTCCACTTT.

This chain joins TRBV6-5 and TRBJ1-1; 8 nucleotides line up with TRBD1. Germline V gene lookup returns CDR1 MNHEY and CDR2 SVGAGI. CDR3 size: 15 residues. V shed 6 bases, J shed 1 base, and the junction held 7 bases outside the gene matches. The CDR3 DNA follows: TGTGCCAGCAGAGACGGACAGGGCGGGAACACTGAAGCTTTCTTT. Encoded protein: CASRDGQGGNTEAFF.

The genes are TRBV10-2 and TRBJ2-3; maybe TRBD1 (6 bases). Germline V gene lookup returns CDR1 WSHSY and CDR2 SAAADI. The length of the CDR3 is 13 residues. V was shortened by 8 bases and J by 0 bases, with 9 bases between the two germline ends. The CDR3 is CASVGGSTDTQYF. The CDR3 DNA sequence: TGCGCCAGCGTTGGGGGCAGCACAGATACGCAGTATTTT.

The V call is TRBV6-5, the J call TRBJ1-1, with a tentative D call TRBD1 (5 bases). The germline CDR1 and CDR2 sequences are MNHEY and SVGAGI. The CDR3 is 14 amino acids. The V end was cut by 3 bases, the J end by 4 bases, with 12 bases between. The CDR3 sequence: CASSYDLGGTEAFF. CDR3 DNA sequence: TGTGCCAGCAGTTATGATTTGGGGGGCACTGAAGCTTTCTTT.

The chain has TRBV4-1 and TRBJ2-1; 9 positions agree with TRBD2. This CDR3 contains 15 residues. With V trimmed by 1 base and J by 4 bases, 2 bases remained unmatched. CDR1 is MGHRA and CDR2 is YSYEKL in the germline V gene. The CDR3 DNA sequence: TGCGCCAGCAGCCAAGGGACTAGCGCTTACAATGAGCAGTTCTTC. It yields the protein CASSQGTSAYNEQFF.